This T cell receptor (beta chain) was identified during a study of naive and memory T cell subsets. The sample holds many counts of this clonotype. Looked up from germline, CDR1 is DFQATT and CDR2 is SNEGSKA (reference sequence). The CDR3 covers 15 residues. V gave up 0 bases and J gave up 7 bases; unmatched junction bases: 9. Both TRBC1 and TRBC2 were covered by a beta constant-region primer of two equimolar oligonucleotides. Four rounds of PCR amplified the ligated cDNA using nested alpha and beta constant-region primers plus SP2. TCRdb ran MiXCR on the UMI-ligation and nested PCR reads and lists one entry per CDR3 protein. The top ten hold around 28% of the sample, which has around 4,300 distinct CDR3 sequences, around 5.2% seen once. Cells stained for CD3, CD4, CD8, CD45RA and CD27 were sorted into four subsets.

This clonotype was obtained from a human donor in good health. J is TRBJ1-5 and V is TRBV20-1; the match to TRBD1 covers 7 bases. Sequencing input: effector memory CD8+ T cells from blood. The sample's subset: effector memory, CD45RA- CD27-. The CDR3 nucleotides read TGCAGTGCTAGAGAGGAAGACAGGGAGAGCCAGCCCCAGCATTTT. Encoded protein: CSAREEDRESQPQHF.